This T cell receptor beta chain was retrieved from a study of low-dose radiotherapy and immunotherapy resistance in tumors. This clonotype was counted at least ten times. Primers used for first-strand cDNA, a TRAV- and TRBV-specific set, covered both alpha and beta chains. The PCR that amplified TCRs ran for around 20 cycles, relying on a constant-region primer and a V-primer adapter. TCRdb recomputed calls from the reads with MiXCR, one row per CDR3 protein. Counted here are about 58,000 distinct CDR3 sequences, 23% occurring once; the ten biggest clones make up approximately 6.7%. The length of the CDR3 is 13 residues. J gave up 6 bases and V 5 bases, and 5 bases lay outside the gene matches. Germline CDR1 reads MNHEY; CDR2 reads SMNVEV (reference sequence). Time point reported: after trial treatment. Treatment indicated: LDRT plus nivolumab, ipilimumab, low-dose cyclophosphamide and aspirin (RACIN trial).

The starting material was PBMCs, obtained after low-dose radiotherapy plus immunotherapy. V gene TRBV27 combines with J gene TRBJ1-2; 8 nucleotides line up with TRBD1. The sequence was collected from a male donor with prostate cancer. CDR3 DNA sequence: TGTGCCAGCAGTGGACAGGGTGGGAATGGCTACACCTTC. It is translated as CASSGQGGNGYTF.